The next 11 T cell receptor beta chains were all read from a single sample in a study of cytomegalovirus exposure and HLA in healthy donors (TCRdb year 2017). Preparation of the library involved the immunoSEQ multiplex PCR assay. A mixture of 60 forward primers for TCR Vbeta segments and 13 reverse primers for TCR Jbeta segments was used in the multiplex PCR. Here the immuneACCESS table is served through TCRdb, limited to in-frame sequences with V and J called. Missing clones are a known gap in these copies; in checked studies unresolved V genes cover under half, and the rest lacks a known reason. The sample table holds about 160,000 clones, of which 80% were seen once. Clones ranked in the top ten supply roughly 1.3% of the sample. Material for sequencing was PBMCs. Receptor source: a man between 25 and 39 years old in good health and CMV-seronegative.

This clone was observed once. This chain links TRBV19 with TRBJ1-4; D is perhaps TRBD1 (5 bases). Germline-derived CDR1 and CDR2 are LNHDA and SQIVND (reference sequence). Between the trimmed V and J ends, which lost 1 base and 7 bases, there was a span of 10 bases. This CDR3 is 14 amino acids long. CDR3 nucleotides: TGTGCCAGTAGTATAGGTTCAGGGTCTGAAAAACTGTTTTTT. Translated, it gives CASSIGSGSEKLFF.

This clone was found a few times. V gene TRBV6-4 combines with J gene TRBJ2-3; D may be TRBD1 (6 bases). The CDR3 sequence is 11 residues long. Germline lookup yields CDR1 MRHNA and CDR2 SNTAGT. V dropped 10 bases and J dropped 6 bases, with 11 bases sitting between them. The CDR3 region has the DNA TGTGCCACGGGAAGGGGGGATACGCAGTATTTT. Translated, it gives CATGRGDTQYF.

This clone has more than one count but fewer than ten. The chain recombines TRBV7-3 with TRBJ2-1; 12 nucleotides align to TRBD2. The CDR3 has 17 amino acids. The V gene end was trimmed by 1 base and the J gene end by 5 bases; junction bases not matched to a gene: 6. Per germline, CDR1 SGHTA and CDR2 FQGTGA. DNA of the CDR3: TGTGCCAGCAGCTTAAGGCCTAGCGGGGGGGTTGACAATGAGCAGTTCTTC. Encoded protein: CASSLRPSGGVDNEQFF.

The chain is built from TRBV5-1 and TRBJ1-4; D gene ambiguous. CDR3 size: 14 residues. The V end lost 4 bases, the J end lost 0 bases, and 7 bases lay between the germline ends. CDR1 and CDR2 (germline): SGHRS, YFSETQ. CDR3 region: CASSPVATNEKLFF. DNA of the CDR3: TGCGCCAGCAGCCCGGTTGCAACTAATGAAAAACTGTTTTTT. The full variable domain, with the rest looked up from reference TRBV5-1 and TRBJ1-4, is KAGVTQTPRYLIKTRGQQVTLSCSPISGHRSVSWYQQTPGQGLQFLFEYFSETQRNKGNFPGRFSGRQFSNSRSEMNVSTLELGDSALYLCASSPVATNEKLFFGSGTQLSVL.

CDR3 sequence: CASTRGGQGDIEQYF. CDR3 nucleotide sequence: TGTGCCAGCACCCGGGGGGGACAGGGGGACATAGAGCAGTACTTC. The chain recombines TRBV7-2 with TRBJ2-7, with TRBD1 matching over 11 bases. Germline loops: CDR1 SGHTA, CDR2 FQGNSA. The ends lost 7 bases at V and 7 bases at J; junction bases unmatched: 12. The length of the CDR3 is 15 residues.

The V gene is TRBV4-3, the J gene TRBJ2-3; 7 nucleotides align to TRBD1. This CDR3 comprises 14 residues. V shed 4 bases, J shed 5 bases, and the junction held 6 bases outside the gene matches. Per germline, CDR1 LGHNA and CDR2 YSLEER. CDR3 coding DNA: TGCGCCAGCAGCCTAAGGACAGGCCGAGATACGCAGTATTTT. As protein: CASSLRTGRDTQYF.

The CDR3 DNA is TGTGCCAGCAGCTCGGGACAGCTTTATGGCTACACCTTC. It translates to CASSSGQLYGYTF. The chain combines TRBV6-1 with TRBJ1-2, with 7 bases fitting TRBD1. Trimming took 6 bases from V and 5 from J; bases not matched to a gene: 6. CDR1 MNHNS and CDR2 SASEGT come from the germline V gene. CDR3 length: 13 amino acids.

The V call is TRBV19, the J call TRBJ1-5; TRBD1 is a possible D gene (5 bases). Germline V gene data show CDR1 as LNHDA and CDR2 as SQIVND (reference sequence). The ends were cut back, 7 bases at V and 3 bases at J, with 19 bases in the middle. This CDR3 has 16 residues. CDR3 in DNA: TGTGCCAGTAACTCTGAGACAGCTAGTGTCAATCAGCCCCAGCATTTT. Encoded protein: CASNSETASVNQPQHF.

The chain links TRBV29-1 to TRBJ1-1; 12 bases are shared with TRBD1. J lost 6 bases, V lost 7 bases, and 33 bases had no gene match. CDR1 and CDR2 (germline): SQVTM, ANQGSEA. The CDR3 covers 22 residues. CDR3 sequence (DNA): TGCAGCGCCACCCCGTTGGGAGTCGGGACAGGGGGCTCCGAGGGCTTTTTCGCTGAAGCTTTCTTT. This codes for CSATPLGVGTGGSEGFFAEAFF.

This CDR3 reads CASSLLAGTTGELFF. The CDR3 DNA reads as TGTGCCAGCAGTCTACTAGCGGGGACCACCGGGGAGCTGTTTTTT. The rearrangement links TRBV27 to TRBJ2-2, with 10 bases fitting TRBD2. The junction had 4 bases not matched to a gene; V was cut back by 5 bases and J by 4 bases. The CDR3 contains 15 residues. Germline values: CDR1 MNHEY, CDR2 SMNVEV (reference sequence).

Only a few counts were recorded for this clone. V usage is TRBV9 and J usage is TRBJ2-5; D may be TRBD1 (7 bases). The CDR3 is 14 residues long. In germline, CDR1 is SGDLS, CDR2 YYNGEE. The ends were cut back, 1 base at V and 5 bases at J, with 12 bases in the middle. The CDR3 DNA is TGTGCCAGCAGCGTACAGGGGGGTGGGGAGACCCAGTACTTC. It translates to CASSVQGGGETQYF.